The rows below give T cell receptor beta chains drawn from one sample of a study of blood T cell repertoires in COVID-19. Profiling relied on immunoSEQ multiplex PCR, and the TCRdb table lists in-frame clones only, not all of them. The sample records over 250,000 clones, 85% to 90% being singletons. Sequenced: PBMCs or T cells enriched from blood (not recorded which). All receptors derive from a woman under 30 who had recovered from COVID-19. The CDR3 runs from the conserved cysteine through the conserved F or W. D genes are given only for firm matches. Clone sizes are given selectively: once, few, many, or a class where the clone is expanded.

clone size	V gene	J gene	D gene	CDR3 protein	CDR3 DNA
-	TRBV5-1	TRBJ2-7	TRBD1	CASSPATGAVNYEQYF	TGCGCCAGCAGCCCTGCGACAGGGGCGGTTAATTACGAGCAGTACTTC
-	TRBV4-1	TRBJ1-5	-	CASSPVLSGHYNQPQHF	TGCGCCAGCAGCCCTGTACTGTCGGGACACTACAATCAGCCCCAGCATTTT
once	TRBV5-4	TRBJ1-1	-	CASSFKLPGGTEAFF	TGTGCCAGCAGCTTTAAGTTACCGGGAGGGACTGAAGCTTTCTTT
-	TRBV25-1	TRBJ1-3	TRBD1	CASARQGSGNTIYF	TGTGCCAGCGCCAGACAGGGATCTGGAAACACCATATATTTT
-	TRBV5-6	TRBJ2-7	TRBD1	CASSLGVVDRGRSSYEQYF	TGTGCCAGCAGCTTGGGGGTTGTGGACAGGGGGCGTAGCTCCTACGAGCAGTACTTC
-	TRBV19	TRBJ1-4	TRBD1	CASSARRDSSATNEKLFF	TGTGCCAGTAGCGCCCGACGGGACAGCTCCGCAACTAATGAAAAACTGTTTTTT
once	TRBV28	TRBJ1-6	TRBD1	CASSPQGDAWFPLHF	TGTGCCAGCAGTCCTCAGGGGGATGCATGGTTTCCCCTCCACTTT
once	TRBV10-2	TRBJ2-7	TRBD1	CATTVAGGSYEQYF	TGCGCCACCACGGTGGCAGGGGGTTCGTACGAGCAGTACTTC
-	TRBV6-6	TRBJ1-2	TRBD1	CASSNSLGQGNGYTF	TGTGCCAGCAGTAACTCGCTGGGACAGGGGAATGGCTACACCTTC
-	TRBV5-1	TRBJ1-2	-	CASSLILGPPGGYTF	TGCGCCAGCAGCTTGATATTAGGCCCCCCAGGAGGCTACACCTTC
-	TRBV2	TRBJ1-1	TRBD1	CASSVQGAGNTEAFF	TGTGCCAGCAGCGTACAGGGGGCTGGGAACACTGAAGCTTTCTTT
once	TRBV28	TRBJ2-7	-	CASRSYSEGREYEQYF	TGTGCCAGCAGGTCGTACTCTGAGGGCCGGGAATACGAGCAGTACTTC
-	TRBV7-8	TRBJ2-7	TRBD2	CASSQGTSGGRLEQYF	TGTGCCAGCAGCCAGGGGACTAGCGGGGGGCGACTGGAGCAGTACTTC
few	TRBV27	TRBJ2-1	-	CASSITGTSSNEQFF	TGTGCCAGCAGCATTACAGGGACCTCATCAAATGAGCAGTTCTTC
-	TRBV6-5	TRBJ2-7	-	CASSPAIQEAYEQYF	TGTGCCAGCAGCCCCGCCATTCAGGAGGCCTACGAGCAGTACTTC
-	TRBV3-1/TRBV3-2	TRBJ1-6	-	CASSQGGGGNSVSPLHF	TGTGCCAGCAGCCAAGGGGGGGGCGGGAACTCGGTGTCACCCCTCCACTTT
once	TRBV9	TRBJ1-1	TRBD1	CASSAGQANTEAFF	TGTGCCAGCAGCGCAGGACAGGCGAACACTGAAGCTTTCTTT
-	TRBV7-9	TRBJ2-1	TRBD2	CASSAAGTRFGEQFF	TGTGCCAGCAGCGCGGCCGGGACTAGGTTTGGCGAGCAGTTCTTC